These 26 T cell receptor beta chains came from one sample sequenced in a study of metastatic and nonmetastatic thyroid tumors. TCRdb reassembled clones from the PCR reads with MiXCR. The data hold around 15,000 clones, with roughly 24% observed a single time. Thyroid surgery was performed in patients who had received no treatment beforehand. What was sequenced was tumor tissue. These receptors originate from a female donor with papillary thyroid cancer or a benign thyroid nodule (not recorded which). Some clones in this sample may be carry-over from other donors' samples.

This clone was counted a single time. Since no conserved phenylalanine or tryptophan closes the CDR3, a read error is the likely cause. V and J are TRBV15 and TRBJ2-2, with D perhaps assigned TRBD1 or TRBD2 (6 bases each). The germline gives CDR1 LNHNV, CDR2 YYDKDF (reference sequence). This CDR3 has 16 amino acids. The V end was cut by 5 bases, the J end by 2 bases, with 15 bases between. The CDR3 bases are TGTGCCACCAGCCGGGGGCGCAGGGGAAACACCGGGGAGCTGTTTTTG. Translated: CATSRGRRGNTGELFL.

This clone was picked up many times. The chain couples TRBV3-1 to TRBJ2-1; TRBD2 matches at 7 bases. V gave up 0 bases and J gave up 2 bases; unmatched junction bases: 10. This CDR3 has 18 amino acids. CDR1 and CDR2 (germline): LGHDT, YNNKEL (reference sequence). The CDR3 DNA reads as TGTGCCAGCAGCCAAGATTGGGGGGGAGGGCCCCCCTACAATGAGCAGTTCTTC. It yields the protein CASSQDWGGGPPYNEQFF.

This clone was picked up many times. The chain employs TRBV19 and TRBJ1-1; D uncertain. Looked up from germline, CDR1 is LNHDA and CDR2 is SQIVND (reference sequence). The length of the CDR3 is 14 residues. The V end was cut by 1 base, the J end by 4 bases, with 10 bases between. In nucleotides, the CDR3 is TGTGCCAGTAGTATAGCCCCGGGCGGCACTGAAGCTTTCTTT. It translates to CASSIAPGGTEAFF.

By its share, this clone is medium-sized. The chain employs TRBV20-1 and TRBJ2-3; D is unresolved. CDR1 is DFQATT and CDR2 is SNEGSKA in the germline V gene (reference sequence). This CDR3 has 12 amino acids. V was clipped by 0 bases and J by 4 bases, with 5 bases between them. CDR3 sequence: CSARDLSDTQYF. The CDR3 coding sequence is TGCAGTGCTAGAGACTTGTCAGATACGCAGTATTTT.

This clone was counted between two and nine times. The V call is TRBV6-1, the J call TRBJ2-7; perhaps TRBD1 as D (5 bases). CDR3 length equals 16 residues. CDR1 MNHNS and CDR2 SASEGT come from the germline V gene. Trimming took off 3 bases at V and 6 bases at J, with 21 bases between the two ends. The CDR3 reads CASSDRTGRVGFEQYF. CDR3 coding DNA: TGTGCCAGCAGTGATCGGACGGGCAGGGTAGGTTTCGAGCAGTACTTC.

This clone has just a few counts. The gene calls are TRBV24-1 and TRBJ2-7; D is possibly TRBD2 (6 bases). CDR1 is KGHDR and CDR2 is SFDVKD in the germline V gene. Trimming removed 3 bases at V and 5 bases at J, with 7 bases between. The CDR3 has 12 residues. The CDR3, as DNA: TGTGCCACCAGTGATGGGGAGGACGAGCAGTACTTC. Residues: CATSDGEDEQYF.

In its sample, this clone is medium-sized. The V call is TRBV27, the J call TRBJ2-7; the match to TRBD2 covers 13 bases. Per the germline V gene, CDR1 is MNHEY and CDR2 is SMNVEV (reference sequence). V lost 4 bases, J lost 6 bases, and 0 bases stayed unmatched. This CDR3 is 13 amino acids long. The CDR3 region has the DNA TGTGCCAGCAGTTGGACTAGCGGGAGCGAGCAGTACTTC. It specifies CASSWTSGSEQYF.

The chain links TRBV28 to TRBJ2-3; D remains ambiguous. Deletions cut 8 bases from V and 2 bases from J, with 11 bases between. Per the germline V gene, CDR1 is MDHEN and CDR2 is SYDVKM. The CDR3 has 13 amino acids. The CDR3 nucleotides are TGTGCCAGCCTTTTTCAATTCACAGATACGCAGTATTTT. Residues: CASLFQFTDTQYF.

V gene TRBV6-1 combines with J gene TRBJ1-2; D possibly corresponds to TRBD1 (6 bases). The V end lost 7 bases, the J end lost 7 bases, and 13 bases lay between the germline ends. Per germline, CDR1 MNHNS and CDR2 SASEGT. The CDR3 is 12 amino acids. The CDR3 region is CASKDSSSGYTF. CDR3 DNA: TGTGCCAGCAAGGACAGCTCATCTGGCTACACCTTC.

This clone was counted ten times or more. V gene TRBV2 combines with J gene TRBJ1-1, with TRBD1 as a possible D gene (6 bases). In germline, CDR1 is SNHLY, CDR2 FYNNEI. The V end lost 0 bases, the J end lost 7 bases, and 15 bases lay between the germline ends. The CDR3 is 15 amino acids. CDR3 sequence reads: CASSEARDRRLEAFF. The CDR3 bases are TGTGCCAGCAGTGAAGCTCGAGACAGGAGGCTTGAAGCTTTCTTT.

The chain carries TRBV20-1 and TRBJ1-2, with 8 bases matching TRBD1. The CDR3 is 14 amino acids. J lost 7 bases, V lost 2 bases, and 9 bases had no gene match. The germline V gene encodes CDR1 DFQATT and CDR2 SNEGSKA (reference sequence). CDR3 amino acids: CSARLPGGAGGYTF. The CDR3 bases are TGCAGTGCTAGATTACCAGGGGGCGCAGGTGGCTACACCTTC.

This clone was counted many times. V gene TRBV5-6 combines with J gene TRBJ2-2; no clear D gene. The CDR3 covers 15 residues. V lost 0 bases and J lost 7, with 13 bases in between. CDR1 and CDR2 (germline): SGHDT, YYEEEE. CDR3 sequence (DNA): TGTGCCAGCAGCTTGGGGCCAATCAAAGGCGGGGAGCTGTTTTTT. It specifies CASSLGPIKGGELFF.

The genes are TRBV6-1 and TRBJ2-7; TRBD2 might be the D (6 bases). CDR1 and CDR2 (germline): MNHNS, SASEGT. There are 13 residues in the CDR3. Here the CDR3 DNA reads TGTGACAGTAGTCCCGGGGGCTCCTACGAGCAGTACTTC. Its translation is CDSSPGGSYEQYF.

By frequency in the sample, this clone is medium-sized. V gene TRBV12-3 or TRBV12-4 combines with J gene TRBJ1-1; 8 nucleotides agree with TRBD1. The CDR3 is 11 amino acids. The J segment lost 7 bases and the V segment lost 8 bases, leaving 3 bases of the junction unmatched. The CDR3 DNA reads TGTGCCAGCGGGACAGGTCATGAAGCTTTCTTT. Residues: CASGTGHEAFF.

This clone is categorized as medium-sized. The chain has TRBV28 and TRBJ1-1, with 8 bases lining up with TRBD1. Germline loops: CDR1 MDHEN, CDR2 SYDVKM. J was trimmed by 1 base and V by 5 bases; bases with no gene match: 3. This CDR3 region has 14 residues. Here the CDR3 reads CASSTGTGNTEAFF. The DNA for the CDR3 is TGTGCCAGCAGTACCGGGACAGGGAACACTGAAGCTTTCTTT.

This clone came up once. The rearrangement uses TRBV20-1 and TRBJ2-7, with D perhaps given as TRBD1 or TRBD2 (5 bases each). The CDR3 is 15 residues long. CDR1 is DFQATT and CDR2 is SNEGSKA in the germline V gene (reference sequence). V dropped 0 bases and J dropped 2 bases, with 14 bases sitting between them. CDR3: CSARDSTGTPYEQYF. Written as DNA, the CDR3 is TGCAGTGCTAGAGACTCGACCGGGACCCCCTACGAGCAGTACTTC.

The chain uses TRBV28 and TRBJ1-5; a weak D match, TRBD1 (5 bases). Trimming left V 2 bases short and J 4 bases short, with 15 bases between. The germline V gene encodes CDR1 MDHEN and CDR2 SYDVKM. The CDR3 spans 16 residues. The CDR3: CASSLEGPLGNQPQHF. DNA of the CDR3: TGTGCCAGCAGTTTAGAGGGACCCCTGGGGAATCAGCCCCAGCATTTT.

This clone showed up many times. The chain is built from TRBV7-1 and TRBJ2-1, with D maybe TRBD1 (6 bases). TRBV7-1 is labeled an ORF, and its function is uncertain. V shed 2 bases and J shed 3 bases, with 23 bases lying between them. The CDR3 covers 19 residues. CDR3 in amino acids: CASSSPKGQPGRSYNEQFF. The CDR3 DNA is TGTGCCAGCAGCTCACCGAAGGGACAACCGGGACGAAGCTACAATGAGCAGTTCTTC.

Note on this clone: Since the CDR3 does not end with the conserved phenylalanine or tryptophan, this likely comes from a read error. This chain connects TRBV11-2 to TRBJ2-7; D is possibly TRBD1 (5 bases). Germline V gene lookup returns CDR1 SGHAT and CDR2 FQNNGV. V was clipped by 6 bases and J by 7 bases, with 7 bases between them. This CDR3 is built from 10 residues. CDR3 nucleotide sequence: TGTGCCAGCAGACAGGCGGAGCAGTACTTA. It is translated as CASRQAEQYL.

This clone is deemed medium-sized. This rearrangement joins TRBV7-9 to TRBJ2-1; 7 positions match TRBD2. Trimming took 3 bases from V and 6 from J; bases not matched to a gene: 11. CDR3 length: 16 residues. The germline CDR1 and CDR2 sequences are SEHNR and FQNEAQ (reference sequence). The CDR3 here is CASSFPWGGRLNEQFF. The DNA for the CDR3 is TGTGCCAGCAGCTTCCCTTGGGGGGGTAGACTCAATGAGCAGTTCTTC. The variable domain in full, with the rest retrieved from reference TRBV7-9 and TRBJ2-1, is DTGVSQNPRHKITKRGQNVTFRCDPISEHNRLYWYRQTLGQGPEFLTYFQNEAQLEKSRLLSDRFSAERPKGSFSTLEIQRTEQGDSAMYLCASSFPWGGRLNEQFFGPGTRLTVL.

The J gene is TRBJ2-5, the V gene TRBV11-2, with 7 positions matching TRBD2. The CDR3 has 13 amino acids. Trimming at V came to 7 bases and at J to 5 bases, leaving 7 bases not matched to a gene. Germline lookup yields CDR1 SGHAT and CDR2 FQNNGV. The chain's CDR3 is CASNRLAWETQYF. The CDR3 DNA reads TGTGCCAGCAACCGACTAGCTTGGGAGACCCAGTACTTC.

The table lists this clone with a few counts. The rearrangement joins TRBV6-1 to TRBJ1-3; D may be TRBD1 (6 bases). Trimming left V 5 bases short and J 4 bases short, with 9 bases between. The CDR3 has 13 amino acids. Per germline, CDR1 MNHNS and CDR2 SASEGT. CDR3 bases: TGTGCCAGCAGTCAGGGGCGCGGAAACACCATATATTTT. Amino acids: CASSQGRGNTIYF.

DNA of the CDR3: TGTGCCAGCAGCTTCGGACAGGGGAGTGTAGCAGATACGCAGTATTTT. Amino acids: CASSFGQGSVADTQYF. The chain uses TRBV11-2 and TRBJ2-3; 9 bases match TRBD1. This CDR3 is built from 16 residues. V lost 3 bases, J lost 4 bases, and 8 bases stayed unmatched. Germline CDR1 reads SGHAT; CDR2 reads FQNNGV. Full variable domain (outside the CDR3, taken from reference TRBV11-2 and TRBJ2-3): EAGVAQSPRYKIIEKRQSVAFWCNPISGHATLYWYQQILGQGPKLLIQFQNNGVVDDSQLPKDRFSAERLKGVDSTLKIQPAKLEDSAVYLCASSFGQGSVADTQYFGPGTRLTVL.

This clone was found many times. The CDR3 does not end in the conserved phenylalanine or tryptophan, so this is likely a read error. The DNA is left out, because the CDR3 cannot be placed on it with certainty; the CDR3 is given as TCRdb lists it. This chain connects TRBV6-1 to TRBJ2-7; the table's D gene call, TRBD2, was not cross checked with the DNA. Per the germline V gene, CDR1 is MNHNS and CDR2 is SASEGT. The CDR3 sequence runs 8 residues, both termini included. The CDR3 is CASSRIAG.

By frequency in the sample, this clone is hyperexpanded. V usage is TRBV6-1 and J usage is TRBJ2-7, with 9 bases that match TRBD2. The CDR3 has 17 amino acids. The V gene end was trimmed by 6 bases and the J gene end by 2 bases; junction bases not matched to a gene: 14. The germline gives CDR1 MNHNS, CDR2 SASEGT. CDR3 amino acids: CASRVSAIAGETYEQYF. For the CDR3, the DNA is TGTGCCAGCAGGGTCAGCGCCATAGCGGGAGAGACCTACGAGCAGTACTTC.

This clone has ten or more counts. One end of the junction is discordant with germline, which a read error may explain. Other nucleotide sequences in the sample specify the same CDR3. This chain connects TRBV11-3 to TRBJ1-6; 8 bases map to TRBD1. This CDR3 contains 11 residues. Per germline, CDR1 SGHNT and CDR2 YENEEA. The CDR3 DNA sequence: TGTGCCAGAGACAGGGGTTCACCCCTCCATTTT. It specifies CARDRGSPLHF.